These 8 T cell receptor beta chains came from one sample sequenced in a study of blood T cell repertoires in COVID-19. This table comes from immunoSEQ multiplex PCR, and its TCRdb copy is limited to in-frame clones, with some not included. The sample yields 99,000 or so clones, 80% to 90% seen once. The material sequenced was peripheral blood. The receptors originated from a woman between 65 and 79 years old with acute or convalescent COVID-19.

The chain combines TRBV11-2 with TRBJ1-5; D is undetermined. This CDR3 region has 16 residues. Per the germline V gene, CDR1 is SGHAT and CDR2 is FQNNGV. The V gene lost 2 bases and the J gene lost 5 bases, with 16 bases spanning the gap. CDR3 sequence: CASSLSPGLSDQPQHF. Here the CDR3 DNA reads TGTGCCAGCAGCTTATCTCCCGGACTCAGCGATCAGCCCCAGCATTTT.

The chain links TRBV5-1 to TRBJ1-2; a possible D gene is TRBD1 (6 bases). Germline loops: CDR1 SGHRS, CDR2 YFSETQ. V shed 4 bases and J shed 0 bases, with 19 bases lying between them. This CDR3 region has 17 residues. CDR3 region: CASSPPGQPVSNYGYTF. CDR3 bases: TGCGCCAGCAGCCCCCCCGGACAGCCGGTTTCTAACTATGGCTACACCTTC.

Only a few counts were recorded for this clone. The genes are TRBV29-1 and TRBJ1-2; 8 bases are shared with TRBD1. CDR3 length: 13 residues. Germline CDR1 reads SQVTM; CDR2 reads ANQGSEA. With V trimmed by 8 bases and J by 2 bases, 7 bases remained unmatched. The DNA of the CDR3 is TGCAGCACATCCGGGACAGGCAACTATGGCTACACCTTC. Its protein product is CSTSGTGNYGYTF.

The rearrangement uses TRBV3-1 (or the pseudogene TRBV3-2) and TRBJ2-3; D is undetermined. V was pared by 3 bases and J by 0 bases, with 16 bases between. The CDR3 length is 17 residues. Looked up from germline, CDR1 is LGHDT and CDR2 is YNNKEL (reference sequence). CDR3 sequence: CASSQYGSAASTDTQYF. CDR3 nucleotide sequence: TGTGCCAGCAGCCAGTACGGGTCCGCGGCTAGCACAGATACGCAGTATTTT.

The chain uses TRBV7-2 and TRBJ1-2; 7 bases fit TRBD1. The CDR3 length is 16 residues. Germline loops: CDR1 SGHTA, CDR2 FQGNSA. The V gene end was trimmed by 0 bases and the J gene end by 4 bases; junction bases not matched to a gene: 8. The CDR3 region has the DNA TGTGCCAGCAGCTTAGCCCCGAGGACAGGTCTCTATGGCTACACCTTC. Protein product: CASSLAPRTGLYGYTF.

V usage is TRBV15 and J usage is TRBJ2-5; 10 positions match TRBD2. The V and J ends lost 1 base and 1 base, in that order; junction bases with no gene match: 0. The CDR3 has 15 residues. CDR1 and CDR2 (germline): LNHNV, YYDKDF (reference sequence). DNA of the CDR3: TGTGCCACCAGCAGAGGGACTAGCGGCCAAGAGACCCAGTACTTC. This encodes CATSRGTSGQETQYF.

The CDR3 loop is CASSQISISGNTIYF. In nucleotides, the CDR3 is TGCGCCAGCAGCCAAATCTCTATCTCTGGAAACACCATATATTTT. The chain joins TRBV4-1 to TRBJ1-3; no firm D call. The CDR3 runs to 15 residues. V lost 2 bases and J lost 0, with 8 bases in between. Germline V gene lookup returns CDR1 MGHRA and CDR2 YSYEKL.

The rearrangement joins TRBV2 to TRBJ1-2; TRBD1 is a possible D gene (5 bases). Trimming removed 1 base at V and 0 bases at J, with 9 bases between. The CDR3 spans 15 residues. Germline-derived CDR1 and CDR2 are SNHLY and FYNNEI. CDR3 sequence: CASSEGQSANYGYTF. CDR3 bases: TGTGCCAGCAGTGAAGGACAGTCAGCTAACTATGGCTACACCTTC.